This TCR beta chain was documented in a study of CD8 T cells in Susac syndrome. Study-level background: Roughly eight of the sequenced Susac syndrome patients were in remission, and 5 or 6 had active disease.

Random hexamers served to reverse transcribe roughly 0.45 to 1 ug RNA. TCRdb processed the immunoSEQ multiplex PCR reads anew with MiXCR; each CDR3 protein has one entry. The sample lists some 94,000 distinct CDR3 sequences, 85% to 95% occurring once. The patients with Susac syndrome satisfied recently defined diagnostic criteria for either definite or probable disease. This clonotype was counted a single time. Antigen unknown. Study-level results: An acknowledgment was made by the study that its TCR sequencing and HLA analysis involved relatively few individuals.

Germline V gene data show CDR1 as MNHEY and CDR2 as SMNVEV (reference sequence). The CDR3 runs 15 residues. After removal of 3 bases from V and 6 bases from J, the junction contained 11 bases not matched to a gene. The sequenced sample consisted of CD4+ T cells from PBMCs. The chain joins TRBV27 to TRBJ2-7; 7 nucleotides match TRBD2. The source of this sequence is a human donor with Susac syndrome. CDR3 protein: CASSLAGAGRFEQYF. The DNA of the CDR3 is TGTGCCAGCAGTTTGGCCGGAGCGGGGCGATTCGAGCAGTACTTC.